Here is one T cell receptor beta chain with its context. Its antigen is as yet unknown. This specimen comes from a study of T-cell memory formation after mild COVID-19. Regarding the study as a whole: Pre-infection memory held some responding clones, suggesting pre-existing cross-reactive T cells responded. Mainly CM and EM harbored the contracting CD4+ clones; mainly EMRA harbored the CD8+ ones. Day 15 to 85 contracting clones showed balanced CD4/CD8; day 15 to 37 expanders favored CD4+.

A 5'RACE reaction primed in the constant segment made cDNA libraries of TCR alpha and TCR beta, and these carried sample barcodes and UMIs. TCRdb passed the 5' RACE reads through MiXCR, listing each CDR3 protein once. The table lists 550,000 to 700,000 distinct CDR3 sequences, roughly 17% of them singletons. Sequencing input: PBMCs or a T cell subset sorted from them (not recorded which). The receptor comes from an adult woman who had mild COVID-19 (a few samples of this study predate the infection). Cell type and time point are not known.

CDR3 nucleotide sequence: TGTGCCAGCAGCGGGCGGACAGGACGACCTTACGAGCAGTACTTC. Amino acid sequence: CASSGRTGRPYEQYF. This chain connects TRBV7-9 to TRBJ2-7; TRBD1 matches 7 bases. CDR1 and CDR2 (germline): SEHNR, FQNEAQ (reference sequence). The CDR3 has 15 residues. Trimming removed 5 bases from V and 4 bases from J; junction bases left unmatched: 11.